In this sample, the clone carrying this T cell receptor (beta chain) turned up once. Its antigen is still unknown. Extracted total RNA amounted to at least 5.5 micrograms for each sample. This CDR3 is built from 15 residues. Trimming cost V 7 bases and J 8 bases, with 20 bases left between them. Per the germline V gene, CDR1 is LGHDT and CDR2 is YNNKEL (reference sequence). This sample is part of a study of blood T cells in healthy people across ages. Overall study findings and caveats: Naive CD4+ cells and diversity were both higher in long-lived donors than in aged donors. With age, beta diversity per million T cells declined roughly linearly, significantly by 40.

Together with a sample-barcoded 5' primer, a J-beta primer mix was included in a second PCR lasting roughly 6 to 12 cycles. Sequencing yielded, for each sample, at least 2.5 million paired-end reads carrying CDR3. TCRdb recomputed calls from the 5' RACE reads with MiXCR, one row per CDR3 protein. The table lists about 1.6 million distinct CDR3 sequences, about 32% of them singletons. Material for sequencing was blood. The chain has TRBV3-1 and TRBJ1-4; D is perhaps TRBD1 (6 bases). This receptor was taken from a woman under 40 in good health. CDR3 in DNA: TGTGCCAGCACAGCCCGGGGGGCCGGGGAGGAAAAACTGTTTTTT. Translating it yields CASTARGAGEEKLFF.